Below, 17 T cell receptor beta chains from the same sample are listed, as sequenced in a study of blood T cell repertoires in COVID-19. The data were produced by immunoSEQ multiplex PCR, yet TCRdb's version contains in-frame clones alone and is incomplete. The repertoire consists of roughly 20,000 clones, with 70% to 90% occurring once and the leading ten covering around a third. Sequencing used peripheral blood. The receptors derive from a human donor with active COVID-19. The donor label of this sample is uncertain.

J is TRBJ2-5 and V is TRBV9, with D possibly being TRBD1 (6 bases). The germline gives CDR1 SGDLS, CDR2 YYNGEE. The CDR3 has 15 amino acids. V dropped 0 bases and J dropped 2 bases, with 11 bases sitting between them. In nucleotides, the CDR3 is TGTGCCAGCAGCGTAGGAGGGGGTAGGCAAGAGACCCAGTACTTC. The encoded protein is CASSVGGGRQETQYF.

The CDR3 DNA is TGTGCCAGCAGCCAAGATCTTCCAGGGGGCAATGAGCAGTTCTTC. It translates to CASSQDLPGGNEQFF. The V gene is TRBV3-1 (or the pseudogene TRBV3-2), the J gene TRBJ2-1; 7 bases fit TRBD1. The CDR3 is 15 amino acids. V lost 0 bases, J lost 6 bases, and 5 bases stayed unmatched. Germline V CDR1 and CDR2: LGHDT, YNNKEL (reference sequence).

V and J are TRBV14 and TRBJ2-5; D uncertain. The V gene's germline CDR1 is SGHDN and CDR2 FVKESK. The CDR3 runs to 14 residues. Trimming cost V 1 base and J 4 bases, with 10 bases left between them. The CDR3: CASSQGIRGETQYF. CDR3 DNA sequence: TGTGCCAGCAGCCAAGGTATAAGAGGAGAGACCCAGTACTTC.

The V and J genes are TRBV10-3 and TRBJ1-6; D is unresolved. This CDR3 comprises 15 residues. CDR1 and CDR2 from the germline V gene are ENHRY and SYGVKD. V dropped 6 bases and J dropped 9 bases, with 18 bases sitting between them. In DNA form, the CDR3 reads TGTGCCATCAGAGGAGACGCGCTAGGAGGTTCACCCCTCCACTTT. This encodes CAIRGDALGGSPLHF.

The chain joins TRBV10-3 to TRBJ1-2; 7 nucleotides match TRBD1. The germline CDR1 and CDR2 sequences are ENHRY and SYGVKD. The ends lost 5 bases at V and 5 bases at J; junction bases unmatched: 11. The CDR3 consists of 15 residues. CDR3: CAISQTSGTVYGYTF. The CDR3, as DNA: TGTGCCATCAGTCAGACCTCCGGGACAGTATATGGCTACACCTTC.

The chain recombines TRBV7-8 with TRBJ1-1; D gene uncertain. Trimming stripped 1 base from V and 0 bases from J, with 6 bases between. The CDR3 consists of 14 residues. Germline values: CDR1 SGHVS, CDR2 FQNEAQ. The CDR3 DNA sequence: TGTGCCAGCAGCTTAGGGCGGATGAACACTGAAGCTTTCTTT. Amino acid sequence: CASSLGRMNTEAFF.

The rearrangement links TRBV6-2 or TRBV6-3 to TRBJ1-2, with TRBD1 identical over 8 bases. Germline values: CDR1 MNHEY, CDR2 SVGEGT. The CDR3 covers 14 residues. J was trimmed by 8 bases and V by 4 bases; bases with no gene match: 9. CDR3 residues: CASSSYRGIGGYTF. The CDR3 DNA reads TGTGCCAGCAGTTCGTACAGGGGGATCGGAGGCTACACCTTC.

The chain combines TRBV3-1 (or the pseudogene TRBV3-2) with TRBJ2-1; tentatively, D is TRBD1 (5 bases). Germline V lookup: CDR1 LGHDT, CDR2 YNNKEL (reference sequence). The length of the CDR3 is 14 residues. Trimming removed 4 bases at V and 4 bases at J, with 11 bases between. In DNA form, the CDR3 reads TGTGCCAGCAGCCCCGACAGTTCATACAATGAGCAGTTCTTC. Its translation: CASSPDSSYNEQFF.

This sequence joins TRBV27 and TRBJ2-3; 12 nucleotides line up with TRBD2. Losses at the gene ends were 6 bases for V and 6 bases for J; bases not matched to a gene: 10. There are 16 residues in the CDR3. Germline V gene sequence: CDR1 MNHEY, CDR2 SMNVEV (reference sequence). This CDR3 is CASRSFLAGGPDTQYF. The CDR3 bases are TGTGCCAGCAGATCCTTTCTAGCGGGAGGGCCGGATACGCAGTATTTT.

The chain is built from TRBV29-1 and TRBJ2-5; 11 positions match TRBD2. The trim removed 6 bases at V and 1 base at J, leaving 7 bases unmatched. Germline V gene data show CDR1 as SQVTM and CDR2 as ANQGSEA. The CDR3 is made up of 15 amino acids. CDR3 sequence reads: CSVAVGTSGQETQYF. Here the CDR3 DNA reads TGCAGCGTGGCGGTAGGGACTAGCGGCCAAGAGACCCAGTACTTC.

The chain has TRBV19 and TRBJ2-2; 7 bases agree with TRBD1. The V and J ends lost 4 bases and 5 bases, in that order; junction bases with no gene match: 7. Germline V gene data show CDR1 as LNHDA and CDR2 as SQIVND (reference sequence). The CDR3 covers 15 residues. CDR3 DNA: TGTGCCAGTAGTACCCAATTACAGGGGACCGGGGAGCTGTTTTTT. It translates to CASSTQLQGTGELFF. Based on the CDR3 plus reference TRBV19 and TRBJ2-2, the full variable domain is DGGITQSPKYLFRKEGQNVTLSCEQNLNHDAMYWYRQDPGQGLRLIYYSQIVNDFQKGDIAEGYSVSREKKESFPLTVTSAQKNPTAFYLCASSTQLQGTGELFFGEGSRLTVL.

This clone was counted a single time. The rearrangement links TRBV11-3 to TRBJ2-7; 7 bases map to TRBD1. The V gene's germline CDR1 is SGHNT and CDR2 YENEEA. This CDR3 contains 15 residues. Unmatched junction bases numbered 10, after V lost 5 bases and J lost 3 bases. The DNA of the CDR3 is TGTGCCAGCAGCGCGAGAGCAGGGGGTCGCTACGAGCAGTACTTC. It is translated as CASSARAGGRYEQYF.

This chain links TRBV6-1 with TRBJ2-1; 9 bases match TRBD2. The CDR3 has 18 residues. Germline loops: CDR1 MNHNS, CDR2 SASEGT. The V and J ends lost 3 bases and 7 bases, in that order; junction bases with no gene match: 16. In nucleotides, the CDR3 is TGTGCCAGCAGTGAGATTTCCGGCCCCGGGACTAGCTCTAATGAGCAGTTCTTC. The encoded protein is CASSEISGPGTSSNEQFF.

V and J are TRBV12-3 or TRBV12-4 and TRBJ2-1, with 7 bases that match TRBD1. The J segment lost 7 bases and the V segment lost 6 bases, leaving 6 bases of the junction unmatched. The CDR3 length is 13 residues. CDR3 nucleotide sequence: TGTGCCAGCAGCCTCGGCAGGGGGAATGAGCAGTTCTTC. Its protein is CASSLGRGNEQFF.

This clone has only a few counts. The chain carries TRBV7-9 and TRBJ1-1; 7 positions match TRBD1. This CDR3 is 15 amino acids long. With V trimmed by 5 bases and J by 0 bases, 6 bases remained unmatched. Germline assignment: CDR1 SEHNR and CDR2 FQNEAQ (reference sequence). CDR3 in DNA: TGTGCCAGCAGCGGATCCGGGACAGTGAACACTGAAGCTTTCTTT. The encoded protein is CASSGSGTVNTEAFF.

V gene TRBV2 combines with J gene TRBJ1-1; 12 nucleotides align to TRBD1. Germline CDR1 reads SNHLY; CDR2 reads FYNNEI. V lost 6 bases to trimming and J lost 7 bases; unmatched junction nucleotides: 6. The CDR3 loop spans 14 amino acids. Here the CDR3 DNA reads TGTGCCAGCAGAACCGGGACAGGGGGCATTGAAGCTTTCTTT. Protein: CASRTGTGGIEAFF.

The rearrangement joins TRBV28 to TRBJ1-5; D perhaps matches TRBD1 (6 bases). Germline CDR1 MDHEN, CDR2 SYDVKM. The CDR3 covers 14 residues. Trimming removed 10 bases from V and 0 bases from J, with 13 bases in between. CDR3 DNA sequence: TGTGCCACCAGGACAGTCTATAGCAATCAGCCCCAGCATTTT. Amino acid sequence: CATRTVYSNQPQHF.